This is a list of T cell receptor beta chains from one sample in a study of cytomegalovirus exposure and HLA in healthy donors. Sequencing used immunoSEQ multiplex PCR; TCRdb keeps in-frame clones, though not all of them. Of under 150,000 clones detected, 75% to 85% appear once; the ten largest clones hold less than 1.5%. The sequenced sample consisted of PBMCs. Receptors originate from a girl between 2 and 10 years old in good health and CMV-seronegative. The CDR3 runs from the conserved cysteine through the conserved F or W. Fields, in order: J gene, V gene, D gene, clone size, CDR3 protein, CDR3 DNA. A D gene is named only where the DNA matches it firmly. Not all rows give a size; the values are once, few, many and, for expanded clones, a class.

j_call: TRBJ2-6
v_call: TRBV4-3
d_call: NA
clone_size: few
cdr3_aa: CASSQDVSGANVLTF
cdr3_nt: TGCGCCAGCAGCCAAGACGTCTCTGGGGCCAACGTCCTGACTTTC

j_call: TRBJ2-2
v_call: TRBV30
d_call: TRBD1
clone_size: NA
cdr3_aa: CAWSSGQVTGELFF
cdr3_nt: TGTGCCTGGAGTTCGGGACAGGTCACCGGGGAGCTGTTTTTT

j_call: TRBJ2-2
v_call: TRBV5-1
d_call: TRBD1
clone_size: NA
cdr3_aa: CASSLAQGITGELFF
cdr3_nt: TGCGCCAGCAGCTTGGCACAGGGGATCACCGGGGAGCTGTTTTTT

j_call: TRBJ2-1
v_call: TRBV6-5
d_call: NA
clone_size: NA
cdr3_aa: CASSYGDSYNEQFF
cdr3_nt: TGTGCCAGCAGTTACGGTGACAGCTACAATGAGCAGTTCTTC

j_call: TRBJ1-6
v_call: TRBV18
d_call: TRBD1
clone_size: NA
cdr3_aa: CASSPRTGALPNSPLHF
cdr3_nt: TGTGCCAGCTCACCGCGGACAGGGGCACTACCTAATTCACCCCTCCACTTT

j_call: TRBJ1-2
v_call: TRBV7-9
d_call: NA
clone_size: NA
cdr3_aa: CASSLRTDQLGYTF
cdr3_nt: TGTGCCAGCAGCTTAAGGACAGATCAGCTGGGCTACACCTTC

j_call: TRBJ2-1
v_call: TRBV4-2
d_call: TRBD2
clone_size: NA
cdr3_aa: CASSHTPSGLADYNEQFF
cdr3_nt: TGTGCCAGCAGCCACACACCATCCGGACTAGCGGACTACAATGAGCAGTTCTTC

j_call: TRBJ2-2
v_call: TRBV9
d_call: TRBD2
clone_size: NA
cdr3_aa: CASSDSGGGHGELFF
cdr3_nt: TGTGCCAGCAGCGATAGCGGGGGGGGACACGGGGAGCTGTTTTTT

j_call: TRBJ2-1
v_call: TRBV7-9
d_call: NA
clone_size: NA
cdr3_aa: CASSLVNVAGEQFF
cdr3_nt: TGTGCCAGCAGCTTAGTGAATGTCGCGGGTGAGCAGTTCTTC

j_call: TRBJ2-7
v_call: TRBV30
d_call: NA
clone_size: NA
cdr3_aa: CAWRGVDSVYYEQYF
cdr3_nt: TGTGCCTGGAGAGGGGTAGACAGCGTATACTACGAGCAGTACTTC

j_call: TRBJ1-3
v_call: TRBV5-1
d_call: TRBD1
clone_size: NA
cdr3_aa: CASSEEGAIGNTIYF
cdr3_nt: TGCGCCAGCAGCGAGGAGGGGGCAATTGGGAACACCATATATTTT

j_call: TRBJ2-7
v_call: TRBV18
d_call: TRBD2
clone_size: NA
cdr3_aa: CASSLRPSGEEQYF
cdr3_nt: TGTGCCAGCTCTTTAAGACCTAGCGGGGAAGAGCAGTACTTC

j_call: TRBJ2-1
v_call: TRBV30
d_call: NA
clone_size: once
cdr3_aa: CAWSPRHPSYNEQFF
cdr3_nt: TGTGCCTGGAGCCCCCGACACCCGTCCTACAATGAGCAGTTCTTC

j_call: TRBJ2-5
v_call: TRBV7-2
d_call: NA
clone_size: once
cdr3_aa: CASSPRDSQETQYF
cdr3_nt: TGTGCCAGCAGCCCCCGAGACAGCCAAGAGACCCAGTACTTC

j_call: TRBJ1-2
v_call: TRBV5-1
d_call: NA
clone_size: NA
cdr3_aa: CASSQNYGVSLTNYGYTF
cdr3_nt: TGCGCCAGCAGTCAAAACTACGGGGTTTCCCTAACTAACTATGGCTACACCTTC

j_call: TRBJ2-7
v_call: TRBV27
d_call: NA
clone_size: NA
cdr3_aa: CASKRVMTDGYEQYF
cdr3_nt: TGTGCCAGTAAGCGGGTGATGACAGATGGCTACGAGCAGTACTTC

j_call: TRBJ1-3
v_call: TRBV6-6
d_call: NA
clone_size: NA
cdr3_aa: CASSYPETSGNTIYF
cdr3_nt: TGTGCCAGCAGTTACCCGGAGACCTCTGGAAACACCATATATTTT